This TCR beta chain was captured in a study of T cell responses to AZD1222 COVID-19 vaccine. Broader study findings: Sampling captured repertoires only after the peak T cell response. Of the AZD1222 recipients, only five to seven were seropositive at baseline. Spike-specific TCR repertoires showed rising breadth and depth after two AZD1222 doses.

Using immunoSEQ multiplex PCR, the repertoire was profiled, and TCRdb retains in-frame clones only, with some absent. The sample records around 140,000 clones, about 90% being singletons. Concerning this clone itself: Antigen: not known.

This sample comprised peripheral blood, obtained 28 days after the second AZD1222 dose. This clonotype originated in an adult who received the AZD1222 COVID-19 vaccine.

Written as DNA, the CDR3 is TGTGCCAGCAGCCGGACAGGGGGGGATCAGCCCCAGCATTTT. Its translation is CASSRTGGDQPQHF. The V and J genes are TRBV28 and TRBJ1-5; 10 positions match TRBD1. With V trimmed by 6 bases and J by 5 bases, 4 bases remained unmatched. This CDR3 comprises 14 residues. CDR1 is MDHEN, CDR2 SYDVKM, per germline.